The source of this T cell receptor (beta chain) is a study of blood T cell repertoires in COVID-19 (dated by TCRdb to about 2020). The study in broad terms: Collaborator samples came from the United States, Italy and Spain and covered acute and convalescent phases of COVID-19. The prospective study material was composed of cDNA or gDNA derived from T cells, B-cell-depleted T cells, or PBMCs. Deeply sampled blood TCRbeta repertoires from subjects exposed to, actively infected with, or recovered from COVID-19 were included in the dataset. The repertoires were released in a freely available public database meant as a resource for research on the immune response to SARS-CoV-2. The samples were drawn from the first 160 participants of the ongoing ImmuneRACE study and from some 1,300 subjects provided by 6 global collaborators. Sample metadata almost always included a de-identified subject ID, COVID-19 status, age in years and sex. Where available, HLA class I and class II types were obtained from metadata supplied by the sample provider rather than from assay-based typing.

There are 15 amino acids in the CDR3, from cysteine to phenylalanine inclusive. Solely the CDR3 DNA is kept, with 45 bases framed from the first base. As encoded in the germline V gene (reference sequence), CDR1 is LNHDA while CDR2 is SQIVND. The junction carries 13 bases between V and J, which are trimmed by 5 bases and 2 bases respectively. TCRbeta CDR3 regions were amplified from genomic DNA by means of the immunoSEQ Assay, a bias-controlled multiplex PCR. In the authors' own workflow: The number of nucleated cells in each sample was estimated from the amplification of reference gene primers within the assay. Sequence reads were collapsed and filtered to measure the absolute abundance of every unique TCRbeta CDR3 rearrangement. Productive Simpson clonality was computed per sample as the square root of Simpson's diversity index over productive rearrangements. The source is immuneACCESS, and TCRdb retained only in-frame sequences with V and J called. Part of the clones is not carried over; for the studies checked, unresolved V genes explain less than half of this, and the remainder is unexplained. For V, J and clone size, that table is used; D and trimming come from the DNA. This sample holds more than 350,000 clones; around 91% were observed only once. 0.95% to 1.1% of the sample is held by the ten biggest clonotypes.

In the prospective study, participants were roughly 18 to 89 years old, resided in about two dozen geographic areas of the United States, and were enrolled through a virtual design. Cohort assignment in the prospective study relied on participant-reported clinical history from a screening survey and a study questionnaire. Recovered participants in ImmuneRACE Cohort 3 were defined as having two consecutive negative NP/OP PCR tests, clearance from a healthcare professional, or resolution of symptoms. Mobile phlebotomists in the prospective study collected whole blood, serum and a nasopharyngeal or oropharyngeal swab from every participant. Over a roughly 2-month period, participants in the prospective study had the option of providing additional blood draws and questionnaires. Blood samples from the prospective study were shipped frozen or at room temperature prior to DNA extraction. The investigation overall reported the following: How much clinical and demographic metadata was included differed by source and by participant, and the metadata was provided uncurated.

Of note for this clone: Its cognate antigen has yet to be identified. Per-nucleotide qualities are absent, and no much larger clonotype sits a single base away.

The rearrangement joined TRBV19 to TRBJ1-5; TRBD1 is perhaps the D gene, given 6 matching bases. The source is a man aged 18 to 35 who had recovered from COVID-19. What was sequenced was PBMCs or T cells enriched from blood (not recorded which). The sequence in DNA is TGTGCCAGTAGTTTACTACAGGGAGGCAATCAGCCCCAGCATTTT. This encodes CASSLLQGGNQPQHF.